This T cell receptor beta chain was recovered during a study of cytomegalovirus exposure and HLA in healthy donors. About the study: Inside one of the first data releases sat 75 million to 100 million unique TCRs taken from HLA-typed donors. Study results and caveats: For TCR beta chains, V- and J-gene trimming was later linked to a missense DCLRE1C variant. Versus the approximately 670-donor mean, an Asian-associated ancestry cluster reportedly showed fewer N-insertions in a later analysis.

In regard to this clone: The antigen is unknown.

PCR was performed using 60 Vbeta and 13 Jbeta primers. Measured with immunoSEQ multiplex PCR; TCRdb has only the in-frame clones, and not every one. Of about 92,000 clones listed, 84% are singletons. The sample comprised PBMCs. This sequence was found in a woman aged 18-30 years in good health and CMV-seropositive.

DNA for the CDR3: TGTGCCAGCAGCTTAGCAATTATGGGGGGCTATGGCTACACCTTC. It encodes CASSLAIMGGYGYTF. This rearrangement joins TRBV7-2 to TRBJ1-2, with D possibly being TRBD1 (5 bases). The length of the CDR3 is 15 residues. V was cut by 0 bases and J by 4 bases, with 12 bases left in between. CDR1 and CDR2 from the germline V gene are SGHTA and FQGNSA. Filled out from reference TRBV7-2 and TRBJ1-2, the complete variable domain reads GAGVSQSPSNKVTEKGKDVELRCDPISGHTALYWYRQSLGQGLEFLIYFQGNSAPDKSGLPSDRFSAERTGGSVSTLTIQRTQQEDSAVYLCASSLAIMGGYGYTFGSGTRLTVV.